The 14 T cell receptor beta chains listed next were all sequenced from one sample in a study of patients and donors after allogeneic stem cell transplantation. TCRdb fed the RT-PCR reads into MiXCR, producing one record per CDR3 protein. Of 200,000 to 250,000 distinct CDR3 sequences in the sample, about 14% were seen once. The material sequenced was blood, either unsorted or a sorted T cell fraction (not recorded which). These receptors were taken from a human donor who was either an allogeneic HSCT recipient or a stem cell or donor lymphocyte infusion donor (not recorded which). It is not recorded whose cells these are; they may come from a transplant donor.

The rearrangement joins TRBV25-1 to TRBJ1-6; D is unresolved. The CDR3 has 16 amino acids. Trimming removed 4 bases at V and 0 bases at J, with 10 bases between. Germline-derived CDR1 and CDR2 are MGHDK and SYGVNS. The CDR3 loop is CASSAEGSSYNSPLHF. CDR3 DNA sequence: TGTGCCAGCAGTGCGGAAGGGAGCTCCTATAATTCACCCCTCCACTTT.

This sequence joins TRBV7-2 and TRBJ1-1; unclear D gene. The germline gives CDR1 SGHTA, CDR2 FQGNSA. This CDR3 contains 15 residues. With 2 bases removed from V and 0 bases from J, the gap between germline ends came to 10 bases. CDR3 sequence reads: CASSLSWGVNTEAFF. CDR3 bases: TGTGCCAGCAGCTTATCCTGGGGAGTGAACACTGAAGCTTTCTTT.

This clonotype showed up just a few times. The V and J genes are TRBV14 and TRBJ1-2; 8 nucleotides align to TRBD1. V was pared by 3 bases and J by 4 bases, with 4 bases of the junction left unmatched. The CDR3 has 14 residues. Germline lookup yields CDR1 SGHDN and CDR2 FVKESK. The CDR3 spells CASSQDRDFYGYTF. In DNA, the CDR3 is TGTGCCAGCAGCCAGGACAGGGATTTCTATGGCTACACCTTC.

This clonotype was counted many times. This chain uses TRBV5-1 with TRBJ1-4, with 10 bases lining up with TRBD1. The CDR3 consists of 14 residues. Germline V lookup: CDR1 SGHRS, CDR2 YFSETQ. With 4 bases clipped from V and 7 bases from J, the junction kept 4 bases outside the gene matches. Written as DNA, the CDR3 is TGCGCCAGCAGCACCGGACAGGGGGGTGAAAAACTGTTTTTT. It codes for CASSTGQGGEKLFF. The full variable domain, completed using reference TRBV5-1 and TRBJ1-4, is KAGVTQTPRYLIKTRGQQVTLSCSPISGHRSVSWYQQTPGQGLQFLFEYFSETQRNKGNFPGRFSGRQFSNSRSEMNVSTLELGDSALYLCASSTGQGGEKLFFGSGTQLSVL.

This clonotype has at least ten counts. The chain employs TRBV6-2 or TRBV6-3 and TRBJ1-1; D is undetermined. V gave up 5 bases and J gave up 2 bases, with 9 bases separating them. Germline CDR1 MNHEY, CDR2 SVGEGT. This CDR3 spans 13 amino acids. CDR3 bases: TGTGCCAGCAGTCGTTCAGTTAACACTGAAGCTTTCTTT. Its protein is CASSRSVNTEAFF.

The chain joins TRBV7-8 to TRBJ2-6, with D unclear. Between the trimmed V and J ends, which lost 1 base and 0 bases, there was a span of 4 bases. The CDR3 totals 15 residues. Germline loops: CDR1 SGHVS, CDR2 FQNEAQ. The DNA of the CDR3 is TGTGCCAGCAGCTTAGGGGTCTCTGGGGCCAACGTCCTGACTTTC. It translates to CASSLGVSGANVLTF. Using reference TRBV7-8 and TRBJ2-6 for the parts outside the CDR3, the full variable domain is GAGVSQSPRYKVAKRGQDVALRCDPISGHVSLFWYQQALGQGPEFLTYFQNEAQLDKSGLPSDRFFAERPEGSVSTLKIQRTQQEDSAVYLCASSLGVSGANVLTFGAGSRLTVL.

The chain employs TRBV11-3 and TRBJ2-3; weak D call: TRBD1 (6 bases). Germline values: CDR1 SGHNT, CDR2 YENEEA. Trimming took off 3 bases at V and 0 bases at J, with 10 bases between the two ends. The CDR3 has 15 residues. The CDR3 DNA sequence: TGTGCCAGCAGCTTCGGGACACTAAGCACAGATACGCAGTATTTT. It translates to CASSFGTLSTDTQYF.

This clonotype came up many times. The CDR3 here is CASSLGRASNQPQHF. The CDR3 DNA follows: TGTGCCAGCAGTTTAGGGAGGGCTAGCAATCAGCCCCAGCATTTT. J is TRBJ1-5 and V is TRBV12-3 or TRBV12-4; D ambiguous. Trimming cost V 1 base and J 0 bases, with 7 bases left between them. This CDR3 has 15 amino acids.

This clonotype was found a few times. The V call is TRBV7-9, the J call TRBJ2-2; D might be TRBD2 (5 bases). CDR3 length: 14 residues. V was shortened by 4 bases and J by 11 bases, with 17 bases between the two germline ends. From germline, CDR1 is SEHNR and CDR2 FQNEAQ (reference sequence). In DNA form, the CDR3 reads TGTGCCAGCAGCTATAGTACTACTGCGGGTGAGCTGTTTTTT. Its protein product is CASSYSTTAGELFF.

The chain is built from TRBV6-5 and TRBJ1-1; TRBD1 agrees at 7 bases. In germline, CDR1 is MNHEY, CDR2 SVGAGI. The CDR3 sequence is 11 residues long. Unmatched junction bases numbered 1, after V lost 2 bases and J lost 10 bases. CDR3 nucleotides: TGTGCCAGCAGTTACAGGGGGCGAGCTTTCTTT. Protein sequence: CASSYRGRAFF.

The chain uses TRBV30 and TRBJ1-2; 7 bases are a match to TRBD1. The CDR3 consists of 13 residues. Germline CDR1 is GTSNPN and CDR2 is SVGIG (reference sequence). J was trimmed by 8 bases and V by 1 base; bases with no gene match: 7. The CDR3 sequence is CAWSDRGQGGYTF. CDR3 nucleotide sequence: TGTGCCTGGAGTGACAGGGGACAAGGAGGCTACACCTTC.

This clonotype was observed many times. The chain is built from TRBV11-3 and TRBJ2-1; TRBD2 matches at 7 bases. The CDR3 is 14 residues long. Germline V gene lookup returns CDR1 SGHNT and CDR2 YENEEA. With V trimmed by 5 bases and J by 0 bases, 1 base remained unmatched. CDR3 amino acids: CASSSGVSYNEQFF. The DNA for the CDR3 is TGTGCCAGCAGCAGCGGGGTCTCCTACAATGAGCAGTTCTTC.

This clonotype was recorded at least ten times. CDR3 sequence: CATSRAGDTGELFF. CDR3 sequence (DNA): TGTGCCACCAGTCGGGCAGGGGACACCGGGGAGCTGTTTTTT. V is TRBV15 and J is TRBJ2-2; possibly TRBD1 for D (6 bases). Per the germline V gene, CDR1 is LNHNV and CDR2 is YYDKDF (reference sequence). This CDR3 has 14 amino acids. V was cut by 6 bases and J by 3 bases, with 11 bases left in between.

This clonotype was detected only a few times. DNA for the CDR3: TGCGCCAGCAGCCAACCCCGGACAGGACAGTACAGCTACGAGCAGTACTTC. Translated: CASSQPRTGQYSYEQYF. The V and J genes are TRBV5-1 and TRBJ2-7; 7 nucleotides agree with TRBD1. After removal of 4 bases from V and 3 bases from J, the junction contained 16 bases not matched to a gene. Germline assignment: CDR1 SGHRS and CDR2 YFSETQ. CDR3 length: 17 amino acids.